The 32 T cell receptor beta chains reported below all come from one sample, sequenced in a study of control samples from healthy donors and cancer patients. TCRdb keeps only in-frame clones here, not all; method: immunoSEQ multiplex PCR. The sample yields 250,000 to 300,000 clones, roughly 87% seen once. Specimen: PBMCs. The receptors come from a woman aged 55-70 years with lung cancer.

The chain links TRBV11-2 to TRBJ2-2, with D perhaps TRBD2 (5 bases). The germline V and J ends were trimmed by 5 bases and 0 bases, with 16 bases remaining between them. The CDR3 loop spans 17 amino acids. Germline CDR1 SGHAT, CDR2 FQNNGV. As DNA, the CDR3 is TGTGCCAGCAGCCCCGGAGGATGGGAGACGAACACCGGGGAGCTGTTTTTT. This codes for CASSPGGWETNTGELFF.

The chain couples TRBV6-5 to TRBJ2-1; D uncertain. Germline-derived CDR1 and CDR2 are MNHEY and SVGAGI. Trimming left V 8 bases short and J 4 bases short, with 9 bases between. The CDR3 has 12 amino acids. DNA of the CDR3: TGTGCCAGCTCTCCTACGTACAATGAGCAGTTCTTC. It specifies CASSPTYNEQFF.

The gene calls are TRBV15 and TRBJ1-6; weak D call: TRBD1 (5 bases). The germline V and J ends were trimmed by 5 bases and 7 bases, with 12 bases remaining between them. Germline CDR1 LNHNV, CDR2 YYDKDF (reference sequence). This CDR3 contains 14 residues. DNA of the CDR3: TGTGCCACCAGCGAGGGACCGTTAAATTCACCCCTCCACTTT. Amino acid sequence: CATSEGPLNSPLHF.

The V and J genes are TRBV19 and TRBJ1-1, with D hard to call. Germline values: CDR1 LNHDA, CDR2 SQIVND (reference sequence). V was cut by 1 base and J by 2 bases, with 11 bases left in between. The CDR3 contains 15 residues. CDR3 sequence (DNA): TGTGCCAGTAGTATAGCCCGACGGATTAACACTGAAGCTTTCTTT. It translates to CASSIARRINTEAFF.

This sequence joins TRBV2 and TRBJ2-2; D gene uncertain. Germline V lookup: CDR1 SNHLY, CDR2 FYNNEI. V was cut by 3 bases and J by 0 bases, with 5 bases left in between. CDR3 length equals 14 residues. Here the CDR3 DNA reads TGTGCCAGCAGTGATATTGCGAACACCGGGGAGCTGTTTTTT. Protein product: CASSDIANTGELFF.

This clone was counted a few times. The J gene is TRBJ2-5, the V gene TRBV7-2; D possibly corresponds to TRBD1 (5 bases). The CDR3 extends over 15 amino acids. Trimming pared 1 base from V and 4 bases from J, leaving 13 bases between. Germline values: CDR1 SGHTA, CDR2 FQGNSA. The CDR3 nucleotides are TGTGCCAGCAGCTTAGTTGGCAGGGCGATAGAGACCCAGTACTTC. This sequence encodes CASSLVGRAIETQYF.

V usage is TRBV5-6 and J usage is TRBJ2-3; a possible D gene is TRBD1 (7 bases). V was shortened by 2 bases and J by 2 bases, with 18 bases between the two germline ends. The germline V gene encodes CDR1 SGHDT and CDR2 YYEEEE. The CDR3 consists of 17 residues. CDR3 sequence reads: CASSFVRGTALTDTQYF. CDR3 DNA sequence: TGTGCCAGCAGCTTCGTTCGGGGGACAGCGCTCACAGATACGCAGTATTTT.

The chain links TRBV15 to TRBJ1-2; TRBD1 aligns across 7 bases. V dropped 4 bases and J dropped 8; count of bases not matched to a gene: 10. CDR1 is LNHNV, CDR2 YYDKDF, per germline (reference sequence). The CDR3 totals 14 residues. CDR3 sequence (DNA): TGTGCCACCAGCACCCGAATCACAGGGGACGGCTACACCTTC. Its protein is CATSTRITGDGYTF.

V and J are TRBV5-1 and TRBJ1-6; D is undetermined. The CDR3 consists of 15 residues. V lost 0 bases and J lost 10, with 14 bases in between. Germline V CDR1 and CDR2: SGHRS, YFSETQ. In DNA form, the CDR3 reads TGCGCCAGCAGCTTGGGAGGCCACTTAGGCTCACCCCTCCACTTT. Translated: CASSLGGHLGSPLHF.

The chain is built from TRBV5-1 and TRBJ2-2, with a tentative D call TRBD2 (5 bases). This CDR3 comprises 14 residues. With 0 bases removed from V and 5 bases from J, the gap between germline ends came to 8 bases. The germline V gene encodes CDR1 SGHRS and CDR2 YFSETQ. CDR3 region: CASSLAEGTGELFF. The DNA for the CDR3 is TGCGCCAGCAGCTTGGCCGAGGGTACCGGGGAGCTGTTTTTT.

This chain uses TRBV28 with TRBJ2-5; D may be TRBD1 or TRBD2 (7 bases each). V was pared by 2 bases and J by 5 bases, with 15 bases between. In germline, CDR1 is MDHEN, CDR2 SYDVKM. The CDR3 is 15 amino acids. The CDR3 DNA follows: TGTGCCAGCAGTTTAGGGAGGGGGCAGGGTGAGACCCAGTACTTC. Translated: CASSLGRGQGETQYF.

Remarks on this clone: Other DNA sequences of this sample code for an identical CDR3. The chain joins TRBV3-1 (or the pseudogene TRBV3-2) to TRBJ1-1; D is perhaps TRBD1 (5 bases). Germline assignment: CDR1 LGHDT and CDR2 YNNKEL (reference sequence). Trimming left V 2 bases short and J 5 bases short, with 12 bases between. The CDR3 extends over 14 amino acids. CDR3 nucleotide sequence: TGTGCCAGCAGCCAACCGGGACCGGGGACTGAAGCTTTCTTT. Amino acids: CASSQPGPGTEAFF.

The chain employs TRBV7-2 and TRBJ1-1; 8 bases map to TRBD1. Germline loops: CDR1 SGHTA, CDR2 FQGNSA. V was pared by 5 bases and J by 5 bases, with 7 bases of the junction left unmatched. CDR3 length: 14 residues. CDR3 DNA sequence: TGTGCCAGCAGCCCACGGACAGGGAAGACTGAAGCTTTCTTT. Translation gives CASSPRTGKTEAFF.

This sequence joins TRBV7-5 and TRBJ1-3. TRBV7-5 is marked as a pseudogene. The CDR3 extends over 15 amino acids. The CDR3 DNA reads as TGTGTCAGAAGCCCACAGCGAAGGGCTGGAAACACCATATATTTT. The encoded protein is CVRSPQRRAGNTIYF.

The CDR3 loop is CASSLGQILTYEQYF. The CDR3 DNA reads TGTGCCAGCAGCCTGGGACAGATACTCACCTACGAGCAGTACTTC. V is TRBV3-1 (or the pseudogene TRBV3-2) and J is TRBJ2-7; 7 bases map to TRBD1. Germline CDR1 LGHDT, CDR2 YNNKEL (reference sequence). This CDR3 contains 15 residues. V lost 4 bases to trimming and J lost 2 bases; unmatched junction nucleotides: 8.

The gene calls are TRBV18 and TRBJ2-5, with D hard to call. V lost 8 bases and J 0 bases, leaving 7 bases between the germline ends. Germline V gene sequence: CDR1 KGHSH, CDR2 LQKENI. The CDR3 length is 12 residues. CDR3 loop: CASARNQETQYF. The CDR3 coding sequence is TGTGCCAGCGCACGGAACCAAGAGACCCAGTACTTC. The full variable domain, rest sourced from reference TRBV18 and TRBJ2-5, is NAGVMQNPRHLVRRRGQEARLRCSPMKGHSHVYWYRQLPEEGLKFMVYLQKENIIDESGMPKERFSAEFPKEGPSILRIQQVVRGDSAAYFCASARNQETQYFGPGTRLLVL.

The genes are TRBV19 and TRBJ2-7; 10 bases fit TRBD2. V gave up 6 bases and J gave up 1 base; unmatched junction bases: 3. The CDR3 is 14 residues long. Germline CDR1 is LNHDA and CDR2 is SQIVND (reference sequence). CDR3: CASSPGLASYEQYF. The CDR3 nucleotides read TGTGCCAGTAGCCCGGGACTAGCGTCCTACGAGCAGTACTTC. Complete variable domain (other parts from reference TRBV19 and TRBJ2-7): DGGITQSPKYLFRKEGQNVTLSCEQNLNHDAMYWYRQDPGQGLRLIYYSQIVNDFQKGDIAEGYSVSREKKESFPLTVTSAQKNPTAFYLCASSPGLASYEQYFGPGTRLTVT.

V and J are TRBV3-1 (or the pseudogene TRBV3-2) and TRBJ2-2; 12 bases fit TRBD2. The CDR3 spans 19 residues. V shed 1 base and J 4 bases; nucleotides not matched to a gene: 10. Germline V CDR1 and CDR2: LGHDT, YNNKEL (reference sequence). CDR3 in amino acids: CASSQVYPSGRAGTGELFF. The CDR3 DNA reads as TGTGCCAGCAGCCAAGTCTACCCTAGCGGGAGGGCTGGCACCGGGGAGCTGTTTTTT.

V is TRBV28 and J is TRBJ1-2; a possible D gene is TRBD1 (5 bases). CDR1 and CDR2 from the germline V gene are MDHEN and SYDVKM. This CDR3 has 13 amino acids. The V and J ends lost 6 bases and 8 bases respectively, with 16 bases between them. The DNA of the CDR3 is TGTGCCAGCAGCTTTTCGGGGGTTGACGGCTACACCTTC. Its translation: CASSFSGVDGYTF.

CDR3 loop: CASRDRTSGRVVQETQYF. In nucleotides, the CDR3 is TGCGCCAGCAGAGACAGGACTAGCGGGAGAGTTGTCCAAGAGACCCAGTACTTC. The rearrangement links TRBV10-2 to TRBJ2-5; 13 bases are a match to TRBD2. The CDR3 is made up of 18 amino acids. Germline V gives CDR1 WSHSY, CDR2 SAAADI. The ends lost 6 bases at V and 1 base at J; junction bases unmatched: 11.

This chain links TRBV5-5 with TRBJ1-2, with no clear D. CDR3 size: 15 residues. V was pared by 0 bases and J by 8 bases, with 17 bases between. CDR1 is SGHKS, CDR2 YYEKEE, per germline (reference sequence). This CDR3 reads CASSLANVPTEGYTF. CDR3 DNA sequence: TGTGCCAGCAGCTTGGCCAATGTCCCGACTGAGGGCTACACCTTC.

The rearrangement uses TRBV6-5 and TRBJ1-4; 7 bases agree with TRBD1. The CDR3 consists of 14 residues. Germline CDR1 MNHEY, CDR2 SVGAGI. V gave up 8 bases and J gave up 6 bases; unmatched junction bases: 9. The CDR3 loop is CASQRRGIDEKLFF. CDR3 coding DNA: TGTGCCAGCCAACGCAGGGGGATAGATGAAAAACTGTTTTTT.

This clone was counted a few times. The CDR3 DNA sequence: TGTGCCAGCACCCAGGGGGTTGGCGCTGAAGCTTTCTTT. It is translated as CASTQGVGAEAFF. The V and J genes are TRBV6-5 and TRBJ1-1; TRBD1 matches at 7 bases. The CDR3 consists of 13 residues. Losses at the gene ends were 7 bases for V and 6 bases for J; bases not matched to a gene: 8. Germline values: CDR1 MNHEY, CDR2 SVGAGI.

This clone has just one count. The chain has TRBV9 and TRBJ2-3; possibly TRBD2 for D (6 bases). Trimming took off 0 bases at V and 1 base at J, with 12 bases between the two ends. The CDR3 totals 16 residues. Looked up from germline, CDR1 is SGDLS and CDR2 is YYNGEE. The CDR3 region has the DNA TGTGCCAGCAGCGTAGACGGGAGTCGGGGCACAGATACGCAGTATTTT. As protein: CASSVDGSRGTDTQYF. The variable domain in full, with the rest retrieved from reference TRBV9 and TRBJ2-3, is DSGVTQTPKHLITATGQRVTLRCSPRSGDLSVYWYQQSLDQGLQFLIQYYNGEERAKGNILERFSAQQFPDLHSELNLSSLELGDSALYFCASSVDGSRGTDTQYFGPGTRLTVL.

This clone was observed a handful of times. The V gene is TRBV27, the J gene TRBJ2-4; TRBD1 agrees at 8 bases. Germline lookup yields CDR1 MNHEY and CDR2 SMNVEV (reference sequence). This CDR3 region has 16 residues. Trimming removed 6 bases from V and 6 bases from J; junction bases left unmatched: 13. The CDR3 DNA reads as TGTGCCAGCAGCTATACAGGGGGAACTGGAATAAACATTCAGTACTTC. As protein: CASSYTGGTGINIQYF.

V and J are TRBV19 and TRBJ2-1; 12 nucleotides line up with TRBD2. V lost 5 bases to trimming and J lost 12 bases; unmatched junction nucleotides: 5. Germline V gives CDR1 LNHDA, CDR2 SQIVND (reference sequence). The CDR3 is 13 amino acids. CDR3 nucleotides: TGTGCCAGTAGTTTCCTAGCGGGAGGGGGGCAGTTCTTC. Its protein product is CASSFLAGGGQFF.

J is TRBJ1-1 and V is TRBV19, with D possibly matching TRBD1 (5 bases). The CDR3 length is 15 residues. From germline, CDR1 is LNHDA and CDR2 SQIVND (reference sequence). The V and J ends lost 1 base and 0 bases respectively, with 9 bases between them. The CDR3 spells CASSIAGGVNTEAFF. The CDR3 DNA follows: TGTGCCAGTAGTATAGCCGGGGGGGTGAACACTGAAGCTTTCTTT.

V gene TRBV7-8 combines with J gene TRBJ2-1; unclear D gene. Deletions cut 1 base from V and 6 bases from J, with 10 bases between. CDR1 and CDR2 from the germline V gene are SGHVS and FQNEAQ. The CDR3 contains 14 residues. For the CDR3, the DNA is TGTGCCAGCAGCTTAGGCTGGGCTTTCAATGAGCAGTTCTTC. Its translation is CASSLGWAFNEQFF.

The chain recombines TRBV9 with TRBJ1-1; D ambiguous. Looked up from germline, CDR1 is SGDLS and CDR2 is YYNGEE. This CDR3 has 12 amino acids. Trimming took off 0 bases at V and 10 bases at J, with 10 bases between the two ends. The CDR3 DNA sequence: TGTGCCAGCAGCGTAGACCCGGGAGCAGCTTTCTTT. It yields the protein CASSVDPGAAFF.

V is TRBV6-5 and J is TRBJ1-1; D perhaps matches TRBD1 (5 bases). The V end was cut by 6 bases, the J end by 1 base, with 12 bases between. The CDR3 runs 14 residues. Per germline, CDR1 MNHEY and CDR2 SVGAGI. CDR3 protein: CASRPTAANTEAFF. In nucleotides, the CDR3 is TGTGCCAGCAGACCGACAGCGGCGAACACTGAAGCTTTCTTT.

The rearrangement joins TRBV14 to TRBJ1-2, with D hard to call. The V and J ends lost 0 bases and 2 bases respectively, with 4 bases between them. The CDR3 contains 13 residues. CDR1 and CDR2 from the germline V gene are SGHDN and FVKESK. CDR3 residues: CASSQELNYGYTF. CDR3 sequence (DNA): TGTGCCAGCAGCCAAGAGCTAAACTATGGCTACACCTTC.

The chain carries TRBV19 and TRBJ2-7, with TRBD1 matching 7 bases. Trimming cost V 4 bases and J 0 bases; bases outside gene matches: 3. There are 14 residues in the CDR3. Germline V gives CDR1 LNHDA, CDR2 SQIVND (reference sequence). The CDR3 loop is CASSTYRGSYEQYF. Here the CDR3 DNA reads TGTGCCAGTAGTACATACAGGGGCTCCTACGAGCAGTACTTC.